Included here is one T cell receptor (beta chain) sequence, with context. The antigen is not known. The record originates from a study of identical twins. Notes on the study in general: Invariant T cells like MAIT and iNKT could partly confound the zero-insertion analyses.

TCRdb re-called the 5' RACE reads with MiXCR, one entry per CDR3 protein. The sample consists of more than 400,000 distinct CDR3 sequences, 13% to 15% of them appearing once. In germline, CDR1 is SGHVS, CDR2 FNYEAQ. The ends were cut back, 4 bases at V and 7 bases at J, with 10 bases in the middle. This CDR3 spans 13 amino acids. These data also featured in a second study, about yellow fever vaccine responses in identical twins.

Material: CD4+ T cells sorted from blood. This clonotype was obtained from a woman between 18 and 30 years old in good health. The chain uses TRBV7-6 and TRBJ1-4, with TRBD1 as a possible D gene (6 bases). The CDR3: CASSSLQGEKLFF. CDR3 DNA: TGTGCCAGCAGCTCCTTACAGGGTGAAAAACTGTTTTTT.